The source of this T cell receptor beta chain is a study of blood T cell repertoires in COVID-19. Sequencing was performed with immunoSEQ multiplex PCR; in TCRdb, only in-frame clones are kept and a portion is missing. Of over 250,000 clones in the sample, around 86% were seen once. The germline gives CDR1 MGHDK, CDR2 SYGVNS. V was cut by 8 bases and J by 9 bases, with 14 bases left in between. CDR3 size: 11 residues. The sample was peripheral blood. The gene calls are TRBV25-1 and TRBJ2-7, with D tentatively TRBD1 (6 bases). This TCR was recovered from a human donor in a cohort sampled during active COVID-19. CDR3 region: CASSSGVLQYF. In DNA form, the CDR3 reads TGTGCCAGCTCCTCAGGGGTGTTGCAGTACTTC.